This entry lists 9 T cell receptor beta chains sequenced from one sample in a study of T cell responses to AZD1222 COVID-19 vaccine. Sequencing used immunoSEQ multiplex PCR; TCRdb keeps in-frame clones, though not all of them. The sample lists some 53,000 clones; 80% to 90% were seen once. This specimen was peripheral blood, taken 28 days after the second AZD1222 dose. The receptors were gathered from an adult who received the AZD1222 COVID-19 vaccine.

The chain has TRBV5-1 and TRBJ1-3; D not resolved. CDR1 SGHRS and CDR2 YFSETQ come from the germline V gene. CDR3 length equals 14 residues. The V and J ends lost 1 base and 0 bases respectively, with 5 bases between them. CDR3 region: CASSLRDSGNTIYF. CDR3 DNA sequence: TGCGCCAGCAGCTTGAGAGACTCTGGAAACACCATATATTTT.

The chain uses TRBV5-8 and TRBJ2-5; no firm D call. This CDR3 region has 11 residues. The germline V gene has CDR1 SGHTS and CDR2 YDEGEE. V lost 0 bases and J lost 6, with 3 bases in between. The CDR3 DNA sequence: TGTGCCAGCAGCTTGGAGAAGACCCAGTACTTC. Translated: CASSLEKTQYF.

The V gene is TRBV20-1, the J gene TRBJ1-6; D unresolved. Looked up from germline, CDR1 is DFQATT and CDR2 is SNEGSKA (reference sequence). The CDR3 loop spans 11 amino acids. Deletions cut 4 bases from V and 11 bases from J, with 9 bases between. The CDR3 region has the DNA TGCAGTGCTATTGGCGATCCACCCCTCCACTTT. This encodes CSAIGDPPLHF.

J is TRBJ1-2 and V is TRBV2; D ambiguous. V was trimmed by 3 bases and J by 4 bases, leaving 12 bases between them. Per the germline V gene, CDR1 is SNHLY and CDR2 is FYNNEI. The CDR3 is made up of 14 amino acids. The CDR3 DNA sequence: TGTGCCAGCAGTGAGAGGCCAGAGTTCTATGGCTACACCTTC. This translates into CASSERPEFYGYTF.

The chain links TRBV28 to TRBJ1-6; 7 nucleotides line up with TRBD1. J was trimmed by 2 bases and V by 6 bases; bases with no gene match: 10. CDR1 is MDHEN, CDR2 SYDVKM, per germline. The CDR3 consists of 17 residues. The CDR3 coding sequence is TGTGCCAGCAGCACTAGACAGGGAAGCCCCTATAATTCACCCCTCCACTTT. Its protein is CASSTRQGSPYNSPLHF.

A word on this clone: At one boundary the junction diverges from the germline segment, which might be a read error. The chain carries TRBV6-5 and TRBJ2-7; 8 bases fit TRBD1. The CDR3 is made up of 14 amino acids. Germline lookup yields CDR1 MNHEY and CDR2 SVGAGI. The CDR3 DNA sequence: TGTGCCAGCATCGATACAGGGGGGACCTACGAGCAATACTTC. It codes for CASIDTGGTYEQYF.

In its sample, this clone was seen once. This chain uses TRBV29-1 with TRBJ2-1; tentatively, D is TRBD1 or TRBD2 (6 bases each). The CDR3 has 13 amino acids. Germline V lookup: CDR1 SQVTM, CDR2 ANQGSEA. Trimming stripped 3 bases from V and 7 bases from J, with 13 bases between. The CDR3 spells CSVDKGGWNEQFF. In nucleotides, the CDR3 is TGCAGCGTTGATAAGGGGGGCTGGAATGAGCAGTTCTTC.

About this clone itself: Other DNA sequences within the sample encode an identical CDR3. The chain couples TRBV5-1 to TRBJ2-1; D is uncertain. The CDR3 extends over 11 amino acids. In germline, CDR1 is SGHRS, CDR2 YFSETQ. V gave up 0 bases and J gave up 7 bases, with 2 bases separating them. CDR3 sequence reads: CASSLGNEQFF. Here the CDR3 DNA reads TGCGCCAGCAGCTTGGGAAATGAGCAGTTCTTC.

The chain combines TRBV10-3 with TRBJ1-2; D remains ambiguous. V was cut by 6 bases and J by 4 bases, with 12 bases left in between. Germline assignment: CDR1 ENHRY and CDR2 SYGVKD. The CDR3 covers 13 residues. The DNA for the CDR3 is TGTGCCATCAGCGGCCTCCCCTCCTATGGCTACACCTTC. Translation: CAISGLPSYGYTF.